The 23 T cell receptor beta chains reported below all come from one sample, sequenced in a study of blood T cells in healthy people across ages. Using a J-beta primer mix together with a sample-barcoded 5' primer, a second PCR was run for roughly 6 to 12 cycles. TCRdb passed the 5' RACE reads through MiXCR, listing each CDR3 protein once. This sample has 1.5 million to 2 million distinct CDR3 sequences; about 30% occur once, and the top ten carry 7.7%. The source material was blood. Every receptor here comes from a woman younger than 45 in good health.

There are many counts of this clonotype. CDR3 nucleotides: TGCAGCGTCCCGGGACCCCAAAGGGGCCAAGAGACCCAGTACTTC. Amino acid sequence: CSVPGPQRGQETQYF. The genes are TRBV29-1 and TRBJ2-5; D might be TRBD1 or TRBD2, each matching 5 bases. This CDR3 is built from 15 residues. V shed 6 bases and J shed 1 base, with 18 bases lying between them. CDR1 and CDR2 from the germline V gene are SQVTM and ANQGSEA.

The chain carries TRBV5-1 and TRBJ2-7; 8 bases are a match to TRBD2. J was trimmed by 4 bases and V by 4 bases; bases with no gene match: 7. The CDR3 consists of 14 residues. From germline, CDR1 is SGHRS and CDR2 YFSETQ. The CDR3 loop is CASSPLGGEYEQYF. The CDR3 nucleotides read TGCGCCAGCAGCCCACTCGGGGGGGAATACGAGCAGTACTTC.

This clonotype was counted at least ten times. V gene TRBV20-1 combines with J gene TRBJ2-3; D is unclear. The CDR3 is 14 residues long. In germline, CDR1 is DFQATT, CDR2 SNEGSKA (reference sequence). V was shortened by 3 bases and J by 1 base, with 11 bases between the two germline ends. CDR3 bases: TGCAGTGCTAGTCGATCCACCGGCACAGATACGCAGTATTTT. Translating it yields CSASRSTGTDTQYF.

This sequence joins TRBV18 and TRBJ1-2, with D unclear. V gave up 3 bases and J gave up 9 bases, with 17 bases separating them. The CDR3 contains 14 residues. Germline V lookup: CDR1 KGHSH, CDR2 LQKENI. The CDR3: CASSPVTSSMRYTF. CDR3 in DNA: TGTGCCAGCTCACCGGTTACATCCTCTATGCGCTACACCTTC. The full variable domain, in which reference TRBV18 and TRBJ1-2 provide the parts outside the CDR3, is NAGVMQNPRHLVRRRGQEARLRCSPMKGHSHVYWYRQLPEEGLKFMVYLQKENIIDESGMPKERFSAEFPKEGPSILRIQQVVRGDSAAYFCASSPVTSSMRYTFGSGTRLTVV.

The chain has TRBV7-2 and TRBJ1-2; 9 bases are shared with TRBD1. The V gene's germline CDR1 is SGHTA and CDR2 FQGNSA. The CDR3 has 14 residues. J gave up 8 bases and V 5 bases, and 9 bases lay outside the gene matches. The CDR3 loop is CASSPTGGIVGYTF. Written as DNA, the CDR3 is TGTGCCAGCAGCCCAACAGGGGGCATTGTCGGCTACACCTTC. The variable domain in full, completed from reference TRBV7-2 and TRBJ1-2, reads GAGVSQSPSNKVTEKGKDVELRCDPISGHTALYWYRQSLGQGLEFLIYFQGNSAPDKSGLPSDRFSAERTGGSVSTLTIQRTQQEDSAVYLCASSPTGGIVGYTFGSGTRLTVV.

This clonotype was counted a few times. The rearrangement links TRBV4-1 to TRBJ1-2; D remains ambiguous. The CDR3 loop spans 14 amino acids. Trimming removed 0 bases from V and 1 base from J, with 6 bases in between. Germline CDR1 MGHRA, CDR2 YSYEKL. The CDR3 reads CASSQDIDNYGYTF. CDR3 bases: TGCGCCAGCAGCCAAGATATAGATAACTATGGCTACACCTTC.

This clonotype was detected many times. The V gene is TRBV20-1, the J gene TRBJ2-4; D not resolved. CDR1 and CDR2 (germline): DFQATT, SNEGSKA (reference sequence). V lost 6 bases and J 1 base, leaving 13 bases between the germline ends. CDR3 size: 14 residues. The CDR3 region is CSAPRQGAKNIQYF. The CDR3 coding sequence is TGCAGTGCGCCCCGCCAAGGGGCCAAAAACATTCAGTACTTC.

This clonotype was recorded many times. V is TRBV5-5 and J is TRBJ2-5; maybe TRBD1 (5 bases). Trimming shortened V by 2 bases and J by 4 bases, and 12 bases separated the two germline ends. Germline V lookup: CDR1 SGHKS, CDR2 YYEKEE (reference sequence). The CDR3 loop spans 14 amino acids. CDR3 region: CASSLEGVRETQYF. In DNA, the CDR3 is TGTGCCAGCAGCTTAGAAGGGGTACGAGAGACCCAGTACTTC.

This rearrangement joins TRBV10-3 to TRBJ2-7, with 10 bases that match TRBD2. The germline V gene encodes CDR1 ENHRY and CDR2 SYGVKD. This CDR3 comprises 15 residues. The ends lost 2 bases at V and 4 bases at J; junction bases unmatched: 5. The CDR3 DNA sequence: TGTGCCATCAGTGAGGGTAGCGGGGGGTGTTACGAGCAGTACTTC. Its protein product is CAISEGSGGCYEQYF.

With respect to this clonotype: At one boundary the junction diverges from the germline segment, which might be a read error. The chain employs TRBV20-1 and TRBJ2-1, with D hard to call. Germline lookup yields CDR1 DFQATT and CDR2 SNEGSKA (reference sequence). This CDR3 has 15 residues. The CDR3 spells CCATSTAVSYNEQFF. In DNA form, the CDR3 reads TGCTGTGCGACATCGACGGCAGTCTCCTACAATGAGCAGTTCTTC.

In its sample, this clonotype was seen a few times. The chain is built from TRBV20-1 and TRBJ2-7; D unclear. The CDR3 totals 13 residues. Germline values: CDR1 DFQATT, CDR2 SNEGSKA (reference sequence). V was trimmed by 2 bases and J by 6 bases, leaving 14 bases between them. The DNA for the CDR3 is TGCAGTGCTAGACCCAGCATCGAAGGCGAGCAGTACTTC. Translating gives CSARPSIEGEQYF.

The rearrangement links TRBV12-3 or TRBV12-4 to TRBJ1-2; D unresolved. The V end was cut by 7 bases, the J end by 7 bases, with 19 bases between. This CDR3 is 14 amino acids long. The CDR3, as DNA: TGTGCCAGCACCCCAATCCTCAACTCGGGTGGCTACACCTTC. Translated: CASTPILNSGGYTF.

This chain uses TRBV29-1 with TRBJ1-2; D uncertain. The V end lost 3 bases, the J end lost 3 bases, and 8 bases lay between the germline ends. This CDR3 comprises 12 residues. Germline CDR1 and CDR2: SQVTM and ANQGSEA. The CDR3 DNA reads as TGCAGCGTTGACCGATGGGACTATGGCTACACCTTC. Translating it yields CSVDRWDYGYTF.

The genes are TRBV20-1 and TRBJ1-5; 7 nucleotides line up with TRBD1. Germline trimming cut 2 bases from V and 7 bases from J; bases unmatched to any gene: 8. Germline CDR1 DFQATT, CDR2 SNEGSKA (reference sequence). CDR3 length: 14 residues. CDR3 DNA sequence: TGCAGTGCTAGACCGACAGGGCCTCGGCAGCCCCAGCATTTT. Amino acids: CSARPTGPRQPQHF.

In the case of this clonotype: Sequence at one end of the junction differs from germline and may be a read error. V usage is TRBV5-1 and J usage is TRBJ1-2, with D hard to call. CDR1 SGHRS and CDR2 YFSETQ come from the germline V gene. CDR3 length: 13 amino acids. The CDR3 loop reads CASSSDGYYDYTF. CDR3 DNA: TGCGCCAGCAGCTCTGACGGCTACTATGACTACACCTTC.

In its sample, this clonotype was seen a few times. V gene TRBV20-1 combines with J gene TRBJ2-3, with 7 positions matching TRBD2. The CDR3 covers 13 residues. CDR1 and CDR2 (germline): DFQATT, SNEGSKA (reference sequence). The ends lost 3 bases at V and 14 bases at J; junction bases unmatched: 14. CDR3 region: CSASESGAARLYF. Here the CDR3 DNA reads TGCAGTGCTAGTGAAAGCGGGGCCGCGCGTTTGTATTTT.

This chain's CDR3 is CASSSGYGTDTQYF. The CDR3 DNA sequence: TGTGCCAGCAGCTCAGGTTATGGCACAGATACGCAGTATTTT. V gene TRBV7-3 combines with J gene TRBJ2-3; no reliable D call. V was clipped by 4 bases and J by 1 base, with 9 bases between them. Per germline, CDR1 SGHTA and CDR2 FQGTGA. This CDR3 region has 14 residues.

The table lists this clonotype with a few counts. The chain recombines TRBV5-1 with TRBJ2-3, with 15 bases identical to TRBD2. The CDR3 extends over 17 amino acids. CDR1 and CDR2 (germline): SGHRS, YFSETQ. V shed 4 bases, J shed 4 bases, and the junction held 7 bases outside the gene matches. The CDR3, as DNA: TGCGCCAGCAGCACTCGGACTAGCGGGAGGGCAGCAGATACGCAGTATTTT. The encoded protein is CASSTRTSGRAADTQYF.

The chain uses TRBV10-2 and TRBJ1-5; TRBD1 might be the D (5 bases). The germline gives CDR1 WSHSY, CDR2 SAAADI. The CDR3 has 15 residues. With 8 bases removed from V and 2 bases from J, the gap between germline ends came to 16 bases. The CDR3, as DNA: TGCGCCAGCGCGGCCCCAGGGAGGCGCAATCAGCCCCAGCATTTT. Translating gives CASAAPGRRNQPQHF.

Note on this clonotype: The junction does not match germline at one end; this may be a read error. The chain uses TRBV12-3 or TRBV12-4 and TRBJ2-2; weak D call: TRBD2 (5 bases). CDR3 length: 13 amino acids. CDR3 bases: TGTGCCAGCAGCCCTGGAAACACCGGGGAGCGGTTTTTT. This sequence encodes CASSPGNTGERFF.

With regard to this clonotype: A much larger clone is a single base away; this may be a read error. The V call is TRBV28, the J call TRBJ2-4; 10 positions match TRBD1. Germline V CDR1 and CDR2: MDHEN, SYDVKM. This CDR3 region has 17 residues. V gave up 6 bases and J gave up 5 bases; unmatched junction bases: 13. CDR3 coding DNA: TGTGCCAGCAGCCTCCAACTGGGACAGGGGAACCAAAACATTCAGTACTTC. This translates into CASSLQLGQGNQNIQYF.

This clonotype has more than one count but fewer than ten. The rearrangement links TRBV20-1 to TRBJ1-5, with 7 bases matching TRBD1. Germline CDR1 and CDR2: DFQATT and SNEGSKA (reference sequence). The CDR3 runs 15 residues. V lost 3 bases, J lost 3 bases, and 8 bases stayed unmatched. CDR3: CSARAGQAYNQPQHF. CDR3 bases: TGCAGTGCTAGGGCTGGACAGGCATACAATCAGCCCCAGCATTTT.

The V gene is TRBV28, the J gene TRBJ1-3, with D maybe TRBD1 (6 bases). The CDR3 consists of 14 residues. Germline loops: CDR1 MDHEN, CDR2 SYDVKM. V lost 4 bases, J lost 4 bases, and 11 bases lay in between. The CDR3 here is CASSSLTGGNTIYF. The CDR3 region has the DNA TGTGCCAGCAGTTCGTTAACAGGGGGAAACACCATATATTTT.